The T cell receptor beta chain described here comes from a study of OX40 agonist ivuxolimab in advanced cancers. About the full investigation: The costimulatory receptor OX40 (CD134) was targeted by ivuxolimab, a fully human IgG2 agonistic monoclonal antibody. Intravenous ivuxolimab was administered to patients every 2 weeks at six dose levels: 0.01, 0.1, 0.3, 1.5, 3 and 10 mg/kg. Of the 52 patients in dose escalation, about 19 had hepatocellular carcinoma, some 15 had melanoma, 9 had renal cell carcinoma and 9 had head and neck cancer. The dose-escalation cohort was roughly 87% male with a mean age of 60 years, ranging from roughly 20 to 80. Prior anti-PD-1, anti-PD-L1 or anti-CTLA-4 therapy was permitted, and checkpoint inhibitors had been received by 30% to 40% of dose-escalation patients. Three dose-escalation patients achieved partial responses, one with hepatocellular carcinoma and two with cutaneous melanoma. The purpose of peripheral TCRbeta sequencing was to test whether ivuxolimab changed TCR sequence diversity and led to clonal T-cell expansion. The paper covers the monotherapy dose-escalation part of the phase I ivuxolimab trial, which included N ≈ 54 patients.

For sequencing of the TCRbeta CDR3 region, genomic DNA was extracted from the sorted cells. The immunoSEQ Assay was used to sequence the TCRbeta CDR3 regions. TCRdb provides this immuneACCESS table in a form limited to in-frame rearrangements. Some clones are lacking; in checked studies, under half of them reflect an unresolved V gene, and why the rest are absent is not known. Within this sample are 48,000 or so clones, with around 84% of them counted one time only. 9.9% of the sample belongs to the ten largest clones. As for this clone: The antigen this receptor binds is unknown. Base qualities are not at hand, and no much larger clone is one base apart.

Beyond this particular receptor, the publication reports: At doses of 0.1 to 3.0 mg/kg, clonal expansion of both CD4+ and CD8+ T cells in blood was seen between baseline and week 6. Which antigens the clonally expanded peripheral T cells were specific for was not determined. Low levels of normalized T-cell clonal expansion were also seen in some nonresponding patients. After ivuxolimab, expanded clones were on average more numerous among CD8+ T cells than among CD4+ T cells. Partial responders in the 0.1-3.0 mg/kg groups had among the lowest normalized peripheral clonal expansion, especially among CD8+ T cells.

Patients with autoimmune disease history or receiving systemic immunosuppression were excluded from the trial. Peripheral blood for TCR sequencing was drawn from every dose cohort at baseline, at cycle 4 day 1 and at cycle 7 day 1. Samples were obtained from an open-label, multicenter, first-in-human phase I dose-escalation trial of ivuxolimab. The trial enrolled adults with locally advanced or metastatic head and neck squamous cell, hepatocellular, melanoma or renal cell carcinoma. CD4+ and CD8+ T cells were sorted separately from peripheral blood before TCR sequencing. The sequencing here drew on CD4+ or CD8+ T cells sorted from blood, taken in a trial of the OX40 agonist ivuxolimab. This TCR derives from an adult with an advanced solid tumor such as melanoma, head and neck, liver or kidney cancer.

CDR3 protein: CASETGTGQPQHF. DNA sequence: TGTGCCAGCGAAACCGGGACAGGTCAGCCCCAGCATTTT. The sequence links TRBV6-1 to TRBJ1-5, and TRBD1 aligns with 8 junction nucleotides. The germline V gene supplies CDR1 MNHNS and CDR2 SASEGT. V trim: 8 bases; J trim: 6 bases; unmatched bases: 6. There are 13 amino acids in the CDR3, from cysteine to phenylalanine inclusive. Only CDR3 DNA remains: 39 bases, in frame from the first base.